This is a list of T cell receptor beta chains from one sample in a study of blood T cell repertoires in COVID-19. Produced via immunoSEQ multiplex PCR; TCRdb's table is partial and in-frame only. Of around 180,000 clones detected, around 67% appear once; the ten largest clones hold 3%. Sequenced material: peripheral blood. The receptors derive from a woman at least 80 years old with acute or convalescent COVID-19. Each CDR3 is given with its conserved first and last residue. The D gene is left open where the match is weak. Some rows mark clone size as missing; the rest say once, few, many or name a class of expanded clone.

clone_size	d_call	v_call	j_call	cdr3_aa	cdr3_nt
.	TRBD1	TRBV30	TRBJ2-7	CAWRDRGPYEQYF	TGTGCCTGGAGGGACAGGGGGCCGTACGAGCAGTACTTC
.	TRBD1	TRBV6-2/TRBV6-3	TRBJ2-6	CASSRRDRVDSGANVLTF	TGTGCCAGCAGTCGCCGGGACAGGGTAGACTCTGGGGCCAACGTCCTGACTTTC
.	TRBD1	TRBV2	TRBJ1-4	CASRTGANEKLFF	TGTGCCAGTAGAACAGGGGCTAATGAAAAACTGTTTTTT
few	TRBD2	TRBV24-1	TRBJ2-7	CATSDFGREGHYEQYF	TGTGCCACCAGTGATTTCGGGCGGGAGGGCCACTACGAGCAGTACTTC
few	TRBD2	TRBV27	TRBJ2-1	CASSLTSGRNEQFF	TGTGCCAGCAGTTTAACTAGCGGGAGGAATGAGCAGTTCTTC
.	.	TRBV2	TRBJ2-7	CASRRGAYEQYF	TGTGCCAGCCGGAGGGGAGCCTACGAGCAGTACTTC
once	TRBD2	TRBV19	TRBJ2-1	CASSKGLAGLSSSYNEQFF	TGTGCCAGTTCTAAGGGACTAGCGGGATTAAGCAGCTCCTACAATGAGCAGTTCTTC
.	.	TRBV5-4	TRBJ1-4	CASSLMGRADEKLFF	TGTGCCAGCAGCTTGATGGGCAGGGCTGACGAAAAACTGTTTTTT
.	TRBD2	TRBV2	TRBJ2-2	CASGGTSANTGELFF	TGTGCCAGCGGAGGGACTAGCGCTAACACCGGGGAGCTGTTTTTT
.	TRBD2	TRBV6-5	TRBJ2-7	CASSYGLAGAYEQYF	TGTGCCAGCAGTTACGGGCTAGCGGGAGCCTACGAGCAGTACTTC
few	.	TRBV5-1	TRBJ2-5	CASSENGSPGGETQYF	TGCGCCAGCAGCGAAAACGGGAGCCCGGGTGGGGAGACCCAGTACTTC
.	TRBD2	TRBV27	TRBJ2-7	CASSSGTSGSGYEQYF	TGTGCCAGCAGTTCCGGGACTAGCGGGAGTGGCTACGAGCAGTACTTC
few	.	TRBV29-1	TRBJ1-2	CSVEVLAFYGYTF	TGCAGCGTTGAAGTTTTAGCGTTCTATGGCTACACCTTC
.	TRBD1	TRBV19	TRBJ1-2	CASSNTGVRYGYTF	TGTGCCAGTAGTAACACAGGGGTTCGGTATGGCTACACCTTC
few	.	TRBV5-1	TRBJ1-1	CASSPGQNTEAFF	TGCGCCAGCAGCCCGGGACAGAACACTGAAGCTTTCTTT
once	.	TRBV18	TRBJ2-2	CASSQEENTGELFF	TGTGCCAGCTCCCAAGAGGAGAACACCGGGGAGCTGTTTTTT
.	.	TRBV19	TRBJ1-1	CASSHAGHRTEAFF	TGTGCCAGTTCGCATGCAGGACACCGCACTGAAGCTTTCTTT
.	.	TRBV25-1	TRBJ2-3	CATQRGGSDTQYF	TGTGCCACCCAAAGGGGGGGGTCAGATACGCAGTATTTT
.	TRBD1	TRBV28	TRBJ1-5	CASSSGQGAYQPQHF	TGTGCCAGCAGTTCCGGACAGGGGGCTTATCAGCCCCAGCATTTT
.	.	TRBV19	TRBJ1-1	CASSMSPWTADREAFF	TGTGCCAGTAGTATGTCCCCCTGGACAGCGGATCGGGAAGCTTTCTTT
.	.	TRBV4-1	TRBJ2-5	CASSQSGWETQYF	TGCGCCAGCAGCCAATCAGGGTGGGAGACCCAGTACTTC
.	.	TRBV28	TRBJ2-7	CASSARQGRSHYYEQYF	TGTGCCAGCAGCGCCCGGCAGGGTAGATCCCACTACTACGAGCAGTACTTC
once	TRBD1	TRBV10-3	TRBJ2-3	CAISGGQGLSTDTQYF	TGTGCCATCAGTGGGGGACAGGGGCTTAGCACAGATACGCAGTATTTT
.	.	TRBV6-5	TRBJ1-1	CASTPIQGPTEAFF	TGTGCCAGCACACCAATACAGGGTCCCACTGAAGCTTTCTTT
.	TRBD1	TRBV15	TRBJ1-1	CATSRDPLNRGAEAFF	TGTGCCACCAGCAGAGATCCTCTGAACAGGGGGGCTGAAGCTTTCTTT
once	.	TRBV5-1	TRBJ1-2	CASSQDNNYGYTF	TGCGCCAGCAGCCAGGACAATAACTATGGCTACACCTTC
.	.	TRBV10-2	TRBJ1-4	CASRSRDKPYEKLFF	TGCGCCAGCAGAAGTAGGGACAAGCCTTATGAAAAACTGTTTTTT
.	.	TRBV28	TRBJ2-2	CASRPGDRNTGELFF	TGTGCCAGCAGACCGGGAGACCGTAACACCGGGGAGCTGTTTTTT
.	.	TRBV13	TRBJ2-7	CASSSAGDEQYF	TGTGCCAGCAGCTCGGCAGGGGACGAGCAGTACTTC
.	.	TRBV24-1	TRBJ2-7	CATSESTAYEQYF	TGTGCCACCAGTGAGTCTACAGCCTACGAGCAGTACTTC
.	TRBD1	TRBV28	TRBJ1-5	CASSHGDRWSDQPQHF	TGTGCCAGCAGTCACGGGGACAGGTGGTCGGATCAGCCCCAGCATTTT
.	.	TRBV6-2/TRBV6-3	TRBJ2-1	CASSALTGSYNEQFF	TGTGCCAGCAGTGCCTTGACAGGCTCCTACAATGAGCAGTTCTTC